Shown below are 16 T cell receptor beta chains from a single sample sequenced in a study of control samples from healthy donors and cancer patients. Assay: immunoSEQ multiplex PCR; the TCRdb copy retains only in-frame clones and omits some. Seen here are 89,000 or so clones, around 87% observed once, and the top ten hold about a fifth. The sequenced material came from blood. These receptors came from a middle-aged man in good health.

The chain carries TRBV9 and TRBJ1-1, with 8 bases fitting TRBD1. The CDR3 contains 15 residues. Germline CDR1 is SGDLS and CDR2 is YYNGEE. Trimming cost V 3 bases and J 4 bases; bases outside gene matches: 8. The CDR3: CASSGGTGRFTEAFF. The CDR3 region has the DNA TGTGCCAGCAGCGGAGGGACAGGTCGCTTCACTGAAGCTTTCTTT.

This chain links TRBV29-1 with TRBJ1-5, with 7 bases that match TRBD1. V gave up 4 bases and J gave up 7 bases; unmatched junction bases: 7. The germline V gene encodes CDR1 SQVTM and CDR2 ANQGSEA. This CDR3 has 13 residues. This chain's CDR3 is CSVVEGARQPQHF. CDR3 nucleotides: TGCAGCGTTGTCGAGGGGGCCAGGCAGCCCCAGCATTTT. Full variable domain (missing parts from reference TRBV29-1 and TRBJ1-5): SAVISQKPSRDICQRGTSLTIQCQVDSQVTMMFWYRQQPGQSLTLIATANQGSEATYESGFVIDKFPISRPNLTFSTLTVSNMSPEDSSIYLCSVVEGARQPQHFGDGTRLSIL.

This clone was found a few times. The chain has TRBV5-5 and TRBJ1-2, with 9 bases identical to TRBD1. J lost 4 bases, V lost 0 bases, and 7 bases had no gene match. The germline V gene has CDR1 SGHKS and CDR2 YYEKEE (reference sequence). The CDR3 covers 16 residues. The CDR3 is CASSLEGTGYPYGYTF. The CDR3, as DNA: TGTGCCAGCAGCTTGGAAGGGACAGGGTATCCCTATGGCTACACCTTC.

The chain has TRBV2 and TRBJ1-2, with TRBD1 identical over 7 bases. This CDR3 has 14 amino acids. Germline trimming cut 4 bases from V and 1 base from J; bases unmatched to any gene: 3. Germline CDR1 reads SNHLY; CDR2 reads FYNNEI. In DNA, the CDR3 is TGTGCCAGCAGTGCTTGGGACAGTAACTATGGCTACACCTTC. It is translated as CASSAWDSNYGYTF.

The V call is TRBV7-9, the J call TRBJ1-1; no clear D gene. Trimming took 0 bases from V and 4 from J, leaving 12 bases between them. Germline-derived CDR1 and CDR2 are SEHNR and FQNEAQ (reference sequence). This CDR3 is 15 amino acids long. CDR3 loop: CASSLAGWRVTEAFF. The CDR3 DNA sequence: TGTGCCAGCAGCTTAGCCGGTTGGAGGGTCACTGAAGCTTTCTTT.

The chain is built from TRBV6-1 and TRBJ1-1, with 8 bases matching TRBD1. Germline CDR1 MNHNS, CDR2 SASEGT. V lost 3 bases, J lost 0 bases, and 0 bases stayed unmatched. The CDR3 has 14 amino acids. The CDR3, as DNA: TGTGCCAGCAGTGAGGACAGGGTGAACACTGAAGCTTTCTTT. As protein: CASSEDRVNTEAFF.

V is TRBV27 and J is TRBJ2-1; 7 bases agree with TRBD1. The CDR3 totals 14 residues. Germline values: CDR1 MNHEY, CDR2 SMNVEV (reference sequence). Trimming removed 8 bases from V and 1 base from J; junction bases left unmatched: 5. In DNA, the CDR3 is TGTGCCAGCTCCCCGACAGGGTCCTACAATGAGCAGTTCTTC. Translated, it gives CASSPTGSYNEQFF.

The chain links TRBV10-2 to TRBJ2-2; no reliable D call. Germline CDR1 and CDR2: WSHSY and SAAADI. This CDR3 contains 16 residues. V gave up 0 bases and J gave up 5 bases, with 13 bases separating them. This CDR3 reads CASSESKGGPTGELFF. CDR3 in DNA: TGCGCCAGCAGTGAGTCTAAAGGCGGTCCAACCGGGGAGCTGTTTTTT.

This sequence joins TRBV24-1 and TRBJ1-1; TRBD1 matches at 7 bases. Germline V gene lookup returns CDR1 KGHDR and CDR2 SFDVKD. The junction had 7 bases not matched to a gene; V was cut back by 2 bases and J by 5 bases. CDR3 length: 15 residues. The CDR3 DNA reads TGTGCCACCAGTGATTCGGGCAGGGGGTATACTGAAGCTTTCTTT. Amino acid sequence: CATSDSGRGYTEAFF.

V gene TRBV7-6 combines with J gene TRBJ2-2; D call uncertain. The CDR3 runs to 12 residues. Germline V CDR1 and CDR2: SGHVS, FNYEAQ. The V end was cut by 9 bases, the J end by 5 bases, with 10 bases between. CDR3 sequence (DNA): TGTGCCAGTACCGAAGAAACCGGGGAGCTGTTTTTT. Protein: CASTEETGELFF.

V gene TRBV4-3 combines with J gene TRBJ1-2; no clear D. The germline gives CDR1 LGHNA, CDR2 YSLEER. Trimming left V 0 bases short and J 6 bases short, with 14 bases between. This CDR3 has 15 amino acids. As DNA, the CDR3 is TGCGCCAGCAGCCAAGACACCCGGGGTTGGGATGGCTACACCTTC. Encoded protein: CASSQDTRGWDGYTF.

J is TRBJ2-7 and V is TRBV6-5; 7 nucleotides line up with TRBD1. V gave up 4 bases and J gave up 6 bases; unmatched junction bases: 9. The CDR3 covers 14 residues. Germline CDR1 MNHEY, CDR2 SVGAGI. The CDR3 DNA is TGTGCCAGCAGTTTGGACAGGAGTTCGTCCGAGCAGTACTTC. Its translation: CASSLDRSSSEQYF.

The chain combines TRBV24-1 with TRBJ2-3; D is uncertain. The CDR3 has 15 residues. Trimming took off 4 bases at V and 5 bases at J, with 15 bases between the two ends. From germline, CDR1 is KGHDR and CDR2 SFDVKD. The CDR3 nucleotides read TGTGCCACCAGTGACAACGGACGCCAGGTAGATACGCAGTATTTT. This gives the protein CATSDNGRQVDTQYF.

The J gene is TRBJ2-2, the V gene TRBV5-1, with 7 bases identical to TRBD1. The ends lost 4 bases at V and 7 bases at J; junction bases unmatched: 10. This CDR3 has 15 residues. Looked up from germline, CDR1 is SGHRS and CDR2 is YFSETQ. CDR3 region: CASSTRQGSSGELFF. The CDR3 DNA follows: TGCGCCAGCAGCACCCGACAGGGTTCCAGCGGGGAGCTGTTTTTT.

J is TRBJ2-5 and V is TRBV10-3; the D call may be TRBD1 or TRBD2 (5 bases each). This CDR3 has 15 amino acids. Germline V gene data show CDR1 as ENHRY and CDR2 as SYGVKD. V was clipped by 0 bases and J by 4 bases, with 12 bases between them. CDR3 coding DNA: TGTGCCATCAGTGAGTCGATGGGGGAACCAGAGACCCAGTACTTC. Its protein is CAISESMGEPETQYF.

The chain's CDR3 is CASSFLQGAIGNTIYF. CDR3 in DNA: TGTGCCAGCAGCTTCTTACAGGGGGCAATTGGAAACACCATATATTTT. The chain recombines TRBV11-2 with TRBJ1-3; 9 positions match TRBD1. Germline CDR1 SGHAT, CDR2 FQNNGV. Trimming at V came to 3 bases and at J to 3 bases, leaving 6 bases not matched to a gene. The CDR3 covers 16 residues.